The 2 T cell receptor beta chains reported below all come from one sample, sequenced in a study of T cell responses to AZD1222 COVID-19 vaccine. Profiled with immunoSEQ multiplex PCR; TCRdb holds only in-frame clones, not every one. The sample lists about 150,000 clones, roughly 90% occurring once. Material: peripheral blood, obtained 28 days after the second AZD1222 dose. The receptors originated from an adult who received the AZD1222 COVID-19 vaccine.

The chain joins TRBV12-5 to TRBJ1-1; the match to TRBD1 covers 9 bases. CDR3 length: 15 residues. Germline trimming cut 6 bases from V and 6 bases from J; bases unmatched to any gene: 11. The germline CDR1 and CDR2 sequences are LGHNT and FRNRAP. The CDR3 DNA reads TGTGCTAGTGGATACCTGCCGGGACAGGGCGCTGAAGCTTTCTTT. This encodes CASGYLPGQGAEAFF.

The rearrangement links TRBV4-2 to TRBJ2-2, with 12 positions matching TRBD2. This CDR3 region has 17 residues. The germline V gene encodes CDR1 LGHNA and CDR2 YNFKEQ. The junction had 8 bases not matched to a gene; V was cut back by 5 bases and J by 4 bases. The CDR3 loop reads CASSSGGLAGLTGELFF. DNA of the CDR3: TGTGCCAGCAGCTCAGGGGGACTAGCGGGCCTCACCGGGGAGCTGTTTTTT.